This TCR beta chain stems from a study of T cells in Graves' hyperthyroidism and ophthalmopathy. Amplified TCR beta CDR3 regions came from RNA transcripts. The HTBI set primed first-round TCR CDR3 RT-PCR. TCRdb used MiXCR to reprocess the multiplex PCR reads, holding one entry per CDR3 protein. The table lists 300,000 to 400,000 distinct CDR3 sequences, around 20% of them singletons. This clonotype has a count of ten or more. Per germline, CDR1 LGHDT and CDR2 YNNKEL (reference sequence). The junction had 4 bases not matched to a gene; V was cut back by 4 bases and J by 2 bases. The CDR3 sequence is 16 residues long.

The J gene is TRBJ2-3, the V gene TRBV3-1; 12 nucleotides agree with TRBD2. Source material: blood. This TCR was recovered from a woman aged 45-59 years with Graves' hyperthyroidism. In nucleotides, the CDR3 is TGTGCCAGCAGCCCTGGACTAGCGGGGACCACAGATACGCAGTATTTT. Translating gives CASSPGLAGTTDTQYF.